The clone carrying this TCR beta chain showed up just a few times. The antigen is not known. The assay was immunoSEQ multiplex PCR, and TCRdb's table has in-frame clones only and misses some. The table has approximately 89,000 clones, over 85% seen once; the top ten hold about 1.1%. This record comes from a study of graft-versus-host responses after intestinal transplantation. The wider study: Every recipient underwent anti-thymocyte globulin induction, then tacrolimus and steroids for roughly 3 years.

General study findings and limits: The study found high graft-versus-host to host-versus-graft clonal ratios in allografts of patients with graft-donor T cell macrochimerism. Among recipient marrow samples, GvH clones were found; some appeared first in ileum or blood.

This clonotype was sampled from a human donor who was the organ donor for an intestinal transplant. The specimen was unstimulated CD8+ T cells sorted from spleen or lymph node cells, collected before transplant.

CDR3 amino acids: CASSLELAGGRETQYF. The CDR3 bases are TGTGCCAGCAGCTTAGAACTAGCGGGGGGACGGGAGACCCAGTACTTC. This sequence joins TRBV5-5 and TRBJ2-5, with 12 bases identical to TRBD2. The J segment lost 5 bases and the V segment lost 2 bases, leaving 7 bases of the junction unmatched. CDR1 and CDR2 from the germline V gene are SGHKS and YYEKEE (reference sequence). The length of the CDR3 is 16 residues.